This is a list of T cell receptor beta chains from one sample in a study of blood T cell repertoires in COVID-19. Profiled with immunoSEQ multiplex PCR; TCRdb holds only in-frame clones, not every one. The table includes around 100,000 clones, around 88% detected once. Sequencing was done on a sample of peripheral blood. Every receptor here comes from a human donor in a cohort sampled during active COVID-19. Both conserved end residues are part of each CDR3. The D gene is left open where the match is weak. Size tells how often a clone was seen (once, few, many) or the class of an expanded clone, and some rows leave it out.

size	J	V	D	CDR3	DNA
-	TRBJ2-1	TRBV5-6	TRBD1	CASSDGTGAYNEQFF	TGTGCCAGCAGCGATGGGACAGGGGCTTACAATGAGCAGTTCTTC
-	TRBJ1-3	TRBV29-1	-	CSVRPDSTGNTIYF	TGCAGCGTTCGGCCGGACAGTACTGGAAACACCATATATTTT
-	TRBJ2-7	TRBV27	-	CASSLMGGGAYEQYF	TGTGCCAGCAGTTTAATGGGAGGGGGGGCCTACGAGCAGTACTTC
-	TRBJ1-2	TRBV7-9	TRBD1	CASSSETGGSNYGYTF	TGTGCCAGCAGCTCGGAGACAGGGGGATCTAACTATGGCTACACCTTC
-	TRBJ1-1	TRBV19	-	CASSMRANTEAFF	TGTGCCAGTAGTATGAGAGCGAACACTGAAGCTTTCTTT
-	TRBJ1-4	TRBV7-9	TRBD1	CASSLQGARGEKLFF	TGTGCCAGCAGCCTACAGGGGGCGAGAGGTGAAAAACTGTTTTTT
few	TRBJ2-2	TRBV7-8	TRBD1	CASSLAPTGRTGELFF	TGTGCCAGCAGCTTAGCCCCGACAGGGCGCACCGGGGAGCTGTTTTTT
-	TRBJ1-2	TRBV2	TRBD1	CASKPQGAANYGYTF	TGTGCCAGTAAGCCTCAGGGGGCCGCCAACTATGGCTACACCTTC
once	TRBJ2-3	TRBV25-1	TRBD2	CASTLSGRSTDTQYF	TGTGCCAGCACCCTGAGCGGGAGAAGCACAGATACGCAGTATTTT
-	TRBJ2-1	TRBV19	TRBD2	CASSVREGLRNEQFF	TGTGCCAGTAGTGTCCGGGAGGGGCTGCGGAATGAGCAGTTCTTC
-	TRBJ2-7	TRBV18	TRBD1	CASSPGQSTYEQYF	TGTGCCAGCTCACCGGGACAGTCAACCTACGAGCAGTACTTC
few	TRBJ1-4	TRBV6-1	-	CASSENGAANEKLFF	TGTGCCAGCAGTGAGAATGGAGCAGCTAATGAAAAACTGTTTTTT
-	TRBJ2-1	TRBV19	TRBD2	CASSTDPTSGVYNEQFF	TGTGCCAGTAGTACCGACCCGACTAGCGGGGTTTACAATGAGCAGTTCTTC
once	TRBJ1-4	TRBV7-9	-	CASSLARGGIGKLFF	TGTGCCAGCAGCTTAGCGCGGGGTGGTATCGGAAAACTGTTTTTT
-	TRBJ1-1	TRBV19	-	CASSRQATSTEAFF	TGTGCCAGTAGTAGACAGGCTACCAGCACTGAAGCTTTCTTT
few	TRBJ2-1	TRBV5-4	-	CASSLVVLGGRYNEQFF	TGTGCCAGCAGCTTGGTGGTGCTGGGGGGAAGGTACAATGAGCAGTTCTTC
-	TRBJ1-6	TRBV3-1/TRBV3-2	-	CASSPGGGQLYNSPLHF	TGTGCCAGCAGCCCGGGCGGGGGGCAGCTCTATAATTCACCCCTCCACTTT
once	TRBJ2-5	TRBV4-2	TRBD2	CASSQSETSGQETQYF	TGTGCCAGCAGCCAATCCGAGACTAGCGGCCAAGAGACCCAGTACTTC
-	TRBJ1-1	TRBV18	-	CASSPQRGTEAFF	TGTGCCAGCTCACCACAGCGTGGGACTGAAGCTTTCTTT
-	TRBJ1-2	TRBV7-9	-	CASSLVGGGAGGYTF	TGTGCCAGCAGCTTAGTAGGCGGGGGCGCCGGGGGCTACACCTTC
-	TRBJ2-3	TRBV7-2	-	CASSLSSYTQYF	TGTGCCAGCAGCTTATCGAGCTATACGCAGTATTTT
-	TRBJ2-3	TRBV5-6	TRBD1	CASSPGTGGGTDTQYF	TGTGCCAGCAGCCCCGGGACAGGGGGAGGAACAGATACGCAGTATTTT
few	TRBJ1-2	TRBV5-1	TRBD1	CASRRTGDDGYTF	TGCGCCAGCAGAAGGACAGGGGATGATGGCTACACCTTC
-	TRBJ2-5	TRBV5-4	TRBD2	CASSLWGGETQYF	TGTGCCAGCAGCTTGTGGGGGGGGGAGACCCAGTACTTC
-	TRBJ2-1	TRBV9	-	CASSVVGTDNEQFF	TGTGCCAGCAGCGTAGTAGGAACAGACAATGAGCAGTTCTTC
-	TRBJ2-3	TRBV19	TRBD2	CASSILAGGSTDTQYF	TGTGCCAGTAGTATACTAGCGGGGGGTAGCACAGATACGCAGTATTTT
once	TRBJ2-1	TRBV7-6	TRBD2	CASSLRGAGYNEQFF	TGTGCCAGCAGCTTACGTGGAGCGGGATACAATGAGCAGTTCTTC
-	TRBJ2-3	TRBV6-6	-	CASSQRGDTQYF	TGTGCCAGCAGCCAAAGGGGAGATACGCAGTATTTT
-	TRBJ2-3	TRBV28	-	CASSFPLSSGSTDTQYF	TGTGCCAGCAGTTTCCCCCTAAGTAGCGGAAGCACAGATACGCAGTATTTT
-	TRBJ2-2	TRBV9	-	CASSVELRDTGELFF	TGTGCCAGCAGCGTAGAACTGCGAGACACCGGGGAGCTGTTTTTT
-	TRBJ2-7	TRBV27	TRBD1	CASSRDRSSYEQYF	TGTGCCAGCAGCCGGGACAGGAGCTCCTACGAGCAGTACTTC